This TCR beta chain was profiled in a study of beta chain features in type 1 diabetes. Study-level points and caveats: Shorter TCRB CDR3s, moderately but significantly so, were found in Type 1 diabetes patients in all four CD4+ subsets.

Expressed TCRB transcripts were sequenced because the isolated RNA had all been reverse transcribed beforehand. Data came from immunoSEQ multiplex PCR; TCRdb stores just in-frame clones and leaves some out. The sample holds a few hundred thousand clones, roughly 13% seen once. As regards this clone: What it binds is unknown.

V was clipped by 0 bases and J by 3 bases, with 8 bases between them. The CDR3 is 13 amino acids. CDR1 is GTSNPN and CDR2 is SVGIG in the germline V gene (reference sequence). The TCR comes from a young woman with type 1 diabetes. The gene calls are TRBV30 and TRBJ1-2, with D possibly TRBD1 on 5 matching bases. The sequenced sample consisted of naive CD4+ T cells from blood. The CDR3 sequence: CAWSVDIYYGYTF. DNA of the CDR3: TGTGCCTGGAGTGTGGACATCTACTATGGCTACACCTTC.